This record covers a single TCR beta chain. Germline CDR1 reads SGHTA; CDR2 reads FQGNSA. The V segment lost 4 bases and the J segment 5 bases; nucleotides outside the gene matches: 6. This CDR3 is 14 amino acids long. The entry originates in a study of T cells in Graves' hyperthyroidism and ophthalmopathy. TCR beta CDR3 regions were amplified from RNA. The TCR CDR3 was amplified in a first-round RT-PCR using the HTBI primer set. TCRdb re-analysed the multiplex PCR reads in MiXCR, keeping a single row per CDR3 protein. The repertoire holds 800,000 or so distinct CDR3 sequences, with 35% to 40% as singletons.

The receptor comes from a man aged 18 to 30 with Graves' hyperthyroidism. The V call is TRBV7-2, the J call TRBJ1-1; 8 nucleotides match TRBD1. The sequenced material came from blood. Here the CDR3 DNA reads TGTGCCAGCAGCTGGCGACAGGGGAGGACTGAAGCTTTCTTT. It yields the protein CASSWRQGRTEAFF.